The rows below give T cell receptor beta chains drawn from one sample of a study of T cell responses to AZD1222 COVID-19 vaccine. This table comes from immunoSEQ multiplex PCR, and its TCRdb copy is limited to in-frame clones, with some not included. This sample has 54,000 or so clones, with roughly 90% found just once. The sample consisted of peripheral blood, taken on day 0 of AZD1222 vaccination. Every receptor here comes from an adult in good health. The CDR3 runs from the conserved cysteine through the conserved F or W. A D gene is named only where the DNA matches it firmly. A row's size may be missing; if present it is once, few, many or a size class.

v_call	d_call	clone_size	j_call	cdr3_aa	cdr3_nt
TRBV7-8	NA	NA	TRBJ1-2	CASSRQRGGNLGGYTF	TGTGCCAGCAGCCGCCAACGGGGAGGGAATCTTGGGGGCTACACCTTC
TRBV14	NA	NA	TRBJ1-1	CASSQGKRVVDTEAFF	TGTGCCAGCAGCCAAGGAAAAAGGGTGGTAGACACTGAAGCTTTCTTT
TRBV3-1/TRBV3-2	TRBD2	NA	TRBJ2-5	CASSQGRTRRGTQYF	TGTGCCAGCAGCCAAGGGCGGACTAGGAGGGGGACCCAGTACTTC
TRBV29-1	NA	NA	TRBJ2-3	CSVKNRDRSTDTQYF	TGCAGCGTCAAAAACAGGGATAGAAGCACAGATACGCAGTATTTT
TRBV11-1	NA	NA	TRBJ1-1	CASSSGRWGNTEAFF	TGTGCCAGCAGCTCTGGACGGTGGGGGAACACTGAAGCTTTCTTT
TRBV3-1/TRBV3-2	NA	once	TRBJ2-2	CASSPQWRELFF	TGTGCCAGCAGCCCACAGTGGCGGGAGCTGTTTTTT
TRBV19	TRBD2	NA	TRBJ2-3	CASTSGRTTDTQYF	TGTGCCAGTACTAGCGGGAGAACCACAGATACGCAGTATTTT
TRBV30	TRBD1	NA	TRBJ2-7	CAWSGTGARLSSYEQYF	TGTGCCTGGAGTGGGACAGGGGCCCGACTGTCCTCCTACGAGCAGTACTTC
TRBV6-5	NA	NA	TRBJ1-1	CASSYSSLNTEAFF	TGTGCCAGCAGTTACTCGTCTTTGAACACTGAAGCTTTCTTT
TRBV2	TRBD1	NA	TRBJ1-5	CASRTDRGSNQPQHF	TGTGCCAGCAGGACCGACAGGGGTTCTAATCAGCCCCAGCATTTT
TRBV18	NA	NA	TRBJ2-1	CASSPSGSYNEQFF	TGTGCCAGCTCACCTTCGGGTTCCTACAATGAGCAGTTCTTC
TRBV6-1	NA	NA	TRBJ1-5	CASSELSRVGGQPQHF	TGTGCCAGCAGTGAATTGTCCAGGGTAGGGGGTCAGCCCCAGCATTTT
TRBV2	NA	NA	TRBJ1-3	CASSPGTGNTIYF	TGTGCCAGCAGCCCCGGGACTGGAAACACCATATATTTT
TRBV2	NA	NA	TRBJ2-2	CASSETANTGELFF	TGTGCCAGCAGTGAGACTGCCAACACCGGGGAGCTGTTTTTT
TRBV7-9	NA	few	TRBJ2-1	CASSLVPASSYNEQFF	TGTGCCAGCAGCTTGGTCCCTGCGAGCTCCTACAATGAGCAGTTCTTC
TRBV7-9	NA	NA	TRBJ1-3	CASSFTSSGNTIYF	TGTGCCAGCAGCTTCACCTCATCTGGAAACACCATATATTTT
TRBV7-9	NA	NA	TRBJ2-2	CASRAEGGTGELFF	TGTGCCAGCAGGGCGGAGGGGGGTACCGGGGAGCTGTTTTTT
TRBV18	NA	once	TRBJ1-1	CASSSPNQNTEAFF	TGTGCCAGCTCATCTCCCAACCAGAACACTGAAGCTTTCTTT
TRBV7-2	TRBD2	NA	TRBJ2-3	CASSLTSGRRDTQYF	TGTGCCAGCAGCCTAACTAGCGGGAGAAGAGATACGCAGTATTTT
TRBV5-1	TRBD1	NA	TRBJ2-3	CASTIRGRTDTQYF	TGCGCCAGCACTATAAGGGGGCGGACAGATACGCAGTATTTT
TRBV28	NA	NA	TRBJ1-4	CASSRWGLNEKLFF	TGTGCCAGCAGCCGGTGGGGGCTGAATGAAAAACTGTTTTTT
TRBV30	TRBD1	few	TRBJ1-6	CAWRLFQGARSYSPLHF	TGTGCCTGGAGACTCTTCCAGGGGGCGCGGAGCTATTCACCCCTCCACTTT
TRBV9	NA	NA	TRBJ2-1	CASSVEGRMGGNSYNEQFF	TGTGCCAGCAGCGTAGAGGGTAGGATGGGCGGAAACTCCTACAATGAGCAGTTCTTC
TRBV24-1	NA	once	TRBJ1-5	CATSDSGDTNQPQHF	TGTGCCACCAGTGATTCTGGGGACACCAATCAGCCCCAGCATTTT
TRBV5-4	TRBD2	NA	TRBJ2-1	CASSSLTTSGYNEQFF	TGTGCCAGCAGCTCCCTAACGACTAGCGGGTACAATGAGCAGTTCTTC
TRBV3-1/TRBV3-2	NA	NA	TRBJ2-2	CASSPGPHTGELFF	TGTGCCAGCAGCCCCGGACCCCACACCGGGGAGCTGTTTTTT
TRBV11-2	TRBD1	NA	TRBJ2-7	CASSLDRALTYEQYF	TGTGCCAGCAGCCTCGACAGGGCTCTTACCTACGAGCAGTACTTC
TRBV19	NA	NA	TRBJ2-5	CASSNQGQETQYF	TGTGCCAGTAGTAATCAGGGTCAAGAGACCCAGTACTTC
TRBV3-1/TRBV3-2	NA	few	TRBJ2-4	CASSQAGYIQYF	TGTGCCAGCAGCCAAGCGGGATACATTCAGTACTTC
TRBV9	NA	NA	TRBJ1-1	CASSVGQSEAFF	TGTGCCAGCAGCGTAGGGCAGAGCGAAGCTTTCTTT
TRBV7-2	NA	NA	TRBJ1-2	CASSLVTDSLITF	TGTGCCAGCAGCTTAGTTACAGACTCTCTAATCACCTTC
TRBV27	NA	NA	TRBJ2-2	CASRLGAGRNTGELFF	TGTGCCAGCCGGCTGGGGGCAGGCCGAAACACCGGGGAGCTGTTTTTT
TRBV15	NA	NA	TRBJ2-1	CATSRTGLSNEQFF	TGTGCCACCAGCAGAACTGGCCTCTCCAATGAGCAGTTCTTC
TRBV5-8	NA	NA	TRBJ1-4	CASSSGVWQSNEKLFF	TGTGCCAGCAGCTCGGGGGTATGGCAGTCTAATGAAAAACTGTTTTTT
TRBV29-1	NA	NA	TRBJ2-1	CSVATSYNEQFF	TGCAGCGTCGCTACTAGTTATAATGAGCAGTTCTTC
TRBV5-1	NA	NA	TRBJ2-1	CASSTDYNEQFF	TGCGCCAGCAGTACTGACTACAATGAGCAGTTCTTC
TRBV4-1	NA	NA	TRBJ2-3	CASSQVADYADTQYF	TGCGCCAGCAGCCAAGTTGCGGATTACGCAGATACGCAGTATTTT
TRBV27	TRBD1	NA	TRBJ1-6	CASRSITGGSSSPLHF	TGTGCCAGCAGGAGCATCACAGGGGGCAGTAGTTCACCCCTCCACTTT
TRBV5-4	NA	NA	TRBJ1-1	CASSLGRNTEAFF	TGTGCCAGCAGCTTGGGACGAAACACTGAAGCTTTCTTT
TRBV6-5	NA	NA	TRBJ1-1	CASSQAGGRTEAFF	TGTGCCAGCAGTCAGGCGGGGGGTCGTACTGAAGCTTTCTTT
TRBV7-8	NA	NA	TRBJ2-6	CASSPGVTGANVLTF	TGTGCCAGCAGCCCCGGGGTAACAGGGGCCAACGTCCTGACTTTC
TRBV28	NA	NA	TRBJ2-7	CASRRLPTAYEQYF	TGTGCCAGCCGGCGGCTCCCGACCGCCTACGAGCAGTACTTC
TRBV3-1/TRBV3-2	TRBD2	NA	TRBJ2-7	CASSQQPRTSGINSYEQYF	TGTGCCAGCAGCCAACAACCCCGGACTAGCGGTATAAACTCCTACGAGCAGTACTTC
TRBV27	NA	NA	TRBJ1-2	CASSLVPSYGYTF	TGTGCCAGCAGTTTAGTACCGTCCTATGGCTACACCTTC
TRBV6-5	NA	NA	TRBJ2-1	CATLPTLGRYEQFF	TGTGCCACGCTTCCCACCCTCGGGAGATATGAGCAGTTCTTC
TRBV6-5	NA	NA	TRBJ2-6	CASGWDGANVLTF	TGTGCCAGCGGCTGGGATGGGGCCAACGTCCTGACTTTC
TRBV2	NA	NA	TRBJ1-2	CASSEIQGNYGYTF	TGTGCCAGCAGTGAAATCCAGGGGAACTATGGCTACACCTTC
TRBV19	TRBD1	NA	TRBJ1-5	CASSLIQGGNQPQHF	TGTGCCAGTAGCCTCATACAGGGGGGAAATCAGCCCCAGCATTTT
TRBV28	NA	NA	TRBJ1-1	CASSLGGEFTEAFF	TGTGCCAGCAGTTTGGGGGGGGAGTTCACTGAAGCTTTCTTT
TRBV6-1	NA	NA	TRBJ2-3	CASSDGTGFWTSGSTDTQYF	TGTGCCAGCAGTGACGGGACAGGGTTTTGGACTAGCGGTAGCACAGATACGCAGTATTTT
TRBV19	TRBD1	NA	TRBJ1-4	CASSMLGQGDEKLFF	TGTGCCAGTAGTATGTTGGGACAGGGCGATGAAAAACTGTTTTTT
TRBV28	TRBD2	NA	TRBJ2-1	CASSLPAGAYNEQFF	TGTGCCAGCAGTTTGCCAGCGGGAGCCTACAATGAGCAGTTCTTC
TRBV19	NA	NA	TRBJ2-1	CASSIGVTGAGHGQFF	TGTGCCAGTAGTATAGGAGTTACCGGGGCCGGTCATGGGCAGTTCTTC
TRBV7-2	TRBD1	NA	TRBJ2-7	CASSSWDRGQYEQYF	TGTGCCAGCAGCTCCTGGGACAGGGGGCAATACGAGCAGTACTTC